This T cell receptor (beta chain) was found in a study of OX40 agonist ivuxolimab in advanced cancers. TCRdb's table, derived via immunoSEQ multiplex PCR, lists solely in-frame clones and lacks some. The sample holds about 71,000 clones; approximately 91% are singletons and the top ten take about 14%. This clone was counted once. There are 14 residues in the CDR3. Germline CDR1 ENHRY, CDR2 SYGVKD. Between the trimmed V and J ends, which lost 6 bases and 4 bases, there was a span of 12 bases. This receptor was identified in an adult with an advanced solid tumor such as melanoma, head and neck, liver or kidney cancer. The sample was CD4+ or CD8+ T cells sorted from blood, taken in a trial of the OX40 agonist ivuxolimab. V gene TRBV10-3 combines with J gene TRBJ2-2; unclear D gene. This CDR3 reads CAIRSLWATGELFF. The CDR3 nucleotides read TGTGCCATCAGATCACTTTGGGCCACCGGGGAGCTGTTTTTT.